What follows describes a single TCR beta chain. This sample is drawn from a study of T cell changes during pregnancy in multiple sclerosis. The V and J ends lost 4 bases and 5 bases, in that order; junction bases with no gene match: 11. Germline-derived CDR1 and CDR2 are SGHDT and YYEEEE. CDR3 length: 15 residues. Only in-frame clones appear in the TCRdb table, and some are missing; sequencing was by immunoSEQ multiplex PCR. The sample has around 96,000 clones, about 93% seen once. The genes are TRBV5-6 and TRBJ2-5; 7 bases agree with TRBD1. The sequence was obtained from a female donor with multiple sclerosis, enrolled in a pregnancy study. Sequencing was performed on peripheral blood, taken in the first trimester of pregnancy. CDR3 sequence: CASSTGRTGPETQYF. The DNA for the CDR3 is TGTGCCAGCAGCACAGGAAGGACAGGTCCGGAGACCCAGTACTTC.